The 13 T cell receptor beta chains presented below share a single source sample, sequenced in a study of blood T cell repertoires in COVID-19. TCRdb keeps only in-frame clones here, not all; method: immunoSEQ multiplex PCR. The sample holds over 150,000 clones, more than 90% seen once. Sequencing was performed on peripheral blood. The receptors were gathered from a man aged 45-65 years with acute or convalescent COVID-19.

This CDR3 reads CASSEDRYGYTF. The CDR3 region has the DNA TGTGCCAGCAGTGAGGACAGATATGGCTACACCTTC. The chain combines TRBV6-1 with TRBJ1-2; a weak D match, TRBD1 (6 bases). Germline V gene sequence: CDR1 MNHNS, CDR2 SASEGT. CDR3 length: 12 amino acids. V lost 3 bases and J 5 bases, leaving 7 bases between the germline ends.

This rearrangement joins TRBV7-6 to TRBJ1-4; D gene ambiguous. The CDR3 spans 15 residues. Deletions cut 0 bases from V and 0 bases from J, with 5 bases between. The germline V gene encodes CDR1 SGHVS and CDR2 FNYEAQ. The CDR3 loop is CASSLAPSTNEKLFF. The DNA for the CDR3 is TGTGCCAGCAGCTTAGCCCCGTCAACTAATGAAAAACTGTTTTTT.

The rearrangement joins TRBV24-1 to TRBJ2-5, with a weak D call TRBD1 (6 bases). The CDR3 loop spans 15 amino acids. Trimming stripped 4 bases from V and 0 bases from J, with 11 bases between. The V gene's germline CDR1 is KGHDR and CDR2 SFDVKD. The CDR3 protein is CATSDPQGYQETQYF. The CDR3 nucleotides read TGTGCCACCAGTGACCCACAGGGATACCAAGAGACCCAGTACTTC.

The J gene is TRBJ2-7, the V gene TRBV7-2; D is ambiguous. The germline V gene encodes CDR1 SGHTA and CDR2 FQGNSA. The V gene lost 7 bases and the J gene lost 4 bases, with 8 bases spanning the gap. The CDR3 extends over 11 amino acids. CDR3 protein: CASTDGYEQYV. Written as DNA, the CDR3 is TGTGCCAGCACTGACGGGTACGAGCAGTACGTC.

The rearrangement joins TRBV18 to TRBJ2-3; TRBD1 agrees at 8 bases. With 0 bases clipped from V and 8 bases from J, the junction kept 4 bases outside the gene matches. Germline V gene lookup returns CDR1 KGHSH and CDR2 LQKENI. The CDR3 is made up of 14 amino acids. CDR3 bases: TGTGCCAGCTCACCACCCGGGACAGGCTTTACGCAGTATTTT. Translating gives CASSPPGTGFTQYF. Full variable domain (remainder filled in from reference TRBV18 and TRBJ2-3): NAGVMQNPRHLVRRRGQEARLRCSPMKGHSHVYWYRQLPEEGLKFMVYLQKENIIDESGMPKERFSAEFPKEGPSILRIQQVVRGDSAAYFCASSPPGTGFTQYFGPGTRLTVL.

This sequence joins TRBV30 and TRBJ2-1; tentative D call: TRBD2 (5 bases). The CDR3 sequence is 11 residues long. Looked up from germline, CDR1 is GTSNPN and CDR2 is SVGIG (reference sequence). V lost 1 base and J lost 10, with 8 bases in between. Written as DNA, the CDR3 is TGTGCCTGGAGTGCCCGGGGAGAGCAGTTCTTC. Amino acid sequence: CAWSARGEQFF.

The chain combines TRBV11-3 with TRBJ1-1, with D tentatively TRBD1 (5 bases). From germline, CDR1 is SGHNT and CDR2 YENEEA. Deletions cut 1 base from V and 0 bases from J, with 6 bases between. The CDR3 loop spans 14 amino acids. The DNA for the CDR3 is TGTGCCAGCAGCTTAGGACAGATGAACACTGAAGCTTTCTTT. Translation: CASSLGQMNTEAFF. Based on the CDR3 plus reference TRBV11-3 and TRBJ1-1, the full variable domain is EAGVVQSPRYKIIEKKQPVAFWCNPISGHNTLYWYLQNLGQGPELLIRYENEEAVDDSQLPKDRFSAERLKGVDSTLKIQPAELGDSAVYLCASSLGQMNTEAFFGQGTRLTVV.

The chain combines TRBV9 with TRBJ2-6; a weak D match, TRBD2 (6 bases). Trimming cost V 6 bases and J 0 bases, with 19 bases left between them. CDR1 is SGDLS, CDR2 YYNGEE, per germline. The CDR3 loop spans 18 amino acids. The CDR3 spells CASTSGGTGPSGANVLTF. CDR3 coding DNA: TGTGCCAGCACTTCCGGCGGGACGGGACCCTCTGGGGCCAACGTCCTGACTTTC.

V usage is TRBV7-9 and J usage is TRBJ2-7; D is unclear. V shed 2 bases and J shed 7 bases, with 15 bases lying between them. Germline CDR1 and CDR2: SEHNR and FQNEAQ (reference sequence). This CDR3 spans 14 amino acids. CDR3 amino acids: CASSLSVKVEEQYF. The CDR3 DNA sequence: TGTGCCAGCAGCTTAAGCGTTAAGGTAGAGGAGCAGTACTTC.

The chain joins TRBV19 to TRBJ1-5; D unclear. CDR3 length: 15 residues. The germline V gene encodes CDR1 LNHDA and CDR2 SQIVND (reference sequence). The V end was cut by 5 bases, the J end by 2 bases, with 13 bases between. The chain's CDR3 is CASSPLKEGNQPQHF. The CDR3 nucleotides are TGTGCCAGTAGTCCCCTTAAGGAGGGCAATCAGCCCCAGCATTTT.

The rearrangement uses TRBV6-5 and TRBJ1-1; D gene unclear. V was clipped by 0 bases and J by 3 bases, with 5 bases between them. The CDR3 spans 13 residues. Germline V CDR1 and CDR2: MNHEY, SVGAGI. CDR3 in DNA: TGTGCCAGCAGTTACTCCCCAGACACTGAAGCTTTCTTT. It yields the protein CASSYSPDTEAFF.

The genes are TRBV6-1 and TRBJ1-4; no clear D gene. The CDR3 covers 16 residues. With 3 bases removed from V and 8 bases from J, the gap between germline ends came to 19 bases. CDR1 and CDR2 from the germline V gene are MNHNS and SASEGT. CDR3 loop: CASSDQDRPGREKLFF. In nucleotides, the CDR3 is TGTGCCAGCAGTGACCAAGACCGTCCTGGGCGAGAAAAACTGTTTTTT.

The CDR3 reads CASSHGQGGLDTQYF. Here the CDR3 DNA reads TGTGCCAGCAGCCACGGACAGGGCGGCCTGGATACGCAGTATTTT. The chain joins TRBV16 to TRBJ2-3, with 8 positions matching TRBD1. Trimming took 3 bases from V and 6 from J; bases not matched to a gene: 8. Germline-derived CDR1 and CDR2 are KGHSY and FQNENV. The CDR3 contains 15 residues.